This is a list of T cell receptor beta chains from one sample in a study of T cells in localized non-small cell lung cancer. Measured with immunoSEQ multiplex PCR; TCRdb has only the in-frame clones, and not every one. The sample holds under 40,000 clones, 90% to 95% seen once. Material: peripheral blood, obtained before any cancer treatment. These receptors originate from a female donor aged 60 or older with stage I lung adenocarcinoma. Each CDR3 is given with its conserved first and last residue. The order of the fields is J gene, D gene, V gene, clone size, CDR3 DNA, CDR3 protein. The D gene is left open where the match is weak. Clone size, where shown, is once, few, many, or a class for clones that have expanded.

j_call: TRBJ2-1
d_call: NA
v_call: TRBV27
clone_size: NA
cdr3_nt: TGTGCCAGCAGTTTATCGACGGGGTCGGGGAATGAGCAGTTCTTC
cdr3_aa: CASSLSTGSGNEQFF

j_call: TRBJ2-5
d_call: TRBD2
v_call: TRBV7-7
clone_size: NA
cdr3_nt: TGTGCTAGCAGCCCCGGGACTAGCGGGGTCGAGACCCAGTACTTC
cdr3_aa: CASSPGTSGVETQYF

j_call: TRBJ1-2
d_call: NA
v_call: TRBV5-1
clone_size: NA
cdr3_nt: TGCGCCAGCAGCTTGGACACTAACTATGGCTACACCTTC
cdr3_aa: CASSLDTNYGYTF

j_call: TRBJ1-1
d_call: TRBD1
v_call: TRBV9
clone_size: NA
cdr3_nt: TGTGCCAGCAGCGTAGAGACAGGGTGGGGCACTGAAGCTTTCTTT
cdr3_aa: CASSVETGWGTEAFF

j_call: TRBJ2-3
d_call: NA
v_call: TRBV6-1
clone_size: NA
cdr3_nt: TGTGCCAGCAGTGCTCTCGACCTTAGCACAGATACGCAGTATTTT
cdr3_aa: CASSALDLSTDTQYF

j_call: TRBJ2-5
d_call: NA
v_call: TRBV5-4
clone_size: NA
cdr3_nt: TGTGCCAGCAGCTTGCGGCTGAATCAAGAGACCCAGTACTTC
cdr3_aa: CASSLRLNQETQYF

j_call: TRBJ2-5
d_call: NA
v_call: TRBV30
clone_size: NA
cdr3_nt: TGTGCCTGGAGTGTGGCCTCCACGGGGGAGACCCAGTACTTC
cdr3_aa: CAWSVASTGETQYF

j_call: TRBJ1-3
d_call: NA
v_call: TRBV28
clone_size: NA
cdr3_nt: TGTGCCAGCAGTTCCCCCACCTCTGGAAACACCATATATTTT
cdr3_aa: CASSSPTSGNTIYF

j_call: TRBJ1-5
d_call: TRBD1
v_call: TRBV30
clone_size: NA
cdr3_nt: TGTGCCATCCAACAGGGGAAGGGCAATCAGCCCCAGCATTTT
cdr3_aa: CAIQQGKGNQPQHF

j_call: TRBJ2-2
d_call: NA
v_call: TRBV6-5
clone_size: NA
cdr3_nt: TGTGCCAGCAGGGGACTTTTAAACACCGGGGAGCTGTTTTTT
cdr3_aa: CASRGLLNTGELFF

j_call: TRBJ2-5
d_call: TRBD1
v_call: TRBV7-3
clone_size: NA
cdr3_nt: TGTGCCAGCACCGCGACAGGGGGGGGCGGAGAGACCCAGTACTTC
cdr3_aa: CASTATGGGGETQYF

j_call: TRBJ2-3
d_call: NA
v_call: TRBV6-5
clone_size: NA
cdr3_nt: TGTGCCAGCAGTTCAGGGCAATATCGCACAGATACGCAGTATTTT
cdr3_aa: CASSSGQYRTDTQYF

j_call: TRBJ1-1
d_call: NA
v_call: TRBV7-3
clone_size: NA
cdr3_nt: TGTGCCAGCAGCTCGGATAGGGGCTCCTATGCTTTCTTT
cdr3_aa: CASSSDRGSYAFF

j_call: TRBJ1-5
d_call: NA
v_call: TRBV4-3
clone_size: once
cdr3_nt: TGCGCCAGCAGCCAAGTTCCAGGGAATCAGCCCCAGCATTTT
cdr3_aa: CASSQVPGNQPQHF

j_call: TRBJ2-5
d_call: NA
v_call: TRBV5-1
clone_size: NA
cdr3_nt: TGCGCCAGCAGCTTGGACCCTCTACAAGAGACCCAGTACTTC
cdr3_aa: CASSLDPLQETQYF

j_call: TRBJ2-2
d_call: NA
v_call: TRBV6-5
clone_size: NA
cdr3_nt: TGTGCCAGCAGTTACAGGGGAATGTGGAACACCGGGGAGCTGTTTTTT
cdr3_aa: CASSYRGMWNTGELFF

j_call: TRBJ2-1
d_call: TRBD1
v_call: TRBV11-1
clone_size: NA
cdr3_nt: TGTGCCAGCAGCCCCGGGACAGGGAGGACCAATGAGCAGTTCTTC
cdr3_aa: CASSPGTGRTNEQFF

j_call: TRBJ2-3
d_call: NA
v_call: TRBV9
clone_size: NA
cdr3_nt: TGTGCCAGCAGCGTACAAGAAACAGATACACAGTATTTT
cdr3_aa: CASSVQETDTQYF

j_call: TRBJ1-2
d_call: TRBD1
v_call: TRBV10-2
clone_size: NA
cdr3_nt: TGCGCCAGCAGTCCTGAGGACAGGGAGGGCTACACCTTC
cdr3_aa: CASSPEDREGYTF

j_call: TRBJ1-3
d_call: TRBD1
v_call: TRBV10-3
clone_size: NA
cdr3_nt: TGTGCCTCGGGACAGGCCTACTCTGGAAACACCATATATTTT
cdr3_aa: CASGQAYSGNTIYF

j_call: TRBJ2-1
d_call: TRBD1
v_call: TRBV9
clone_size: NA
cdr3_nt: TGTGCCAGCAGCGTAGAAAGGACAGGGTCTCTCAATGAGCAGTTCTTC
cdr3_aa: CASSVERTGSLNEQFF

j_call: TRBJ2-2
d_call: NA
v_call: TRBV28
clone_size: NA
cdr3_nt: TGTGCCAGCAGTTTATTATCAGGGGAGAACACCGGGGAGCTGTTTTTT
cdr3_aa: CASSLLSGENTGELFF

j_call: TRBJ2-3
d_call: NA
v_call: TRBV28
clone_size: NA
cdr3_nt: TGTGCCAGCAGTTTAAAGGGGGACACAGATACGCAGTATTTT
cdr3_aa: CASSLKGDTDTQYF

j_call: TRBJ2-3
d_call: NA
v_call: TRBV11-2
clone_size: NA
cdr3_nt: TGTGCCAGCAGCCCCCAGGGGACAGATACGCAGTATTTT
cdr3_aa: CASSPQGTDTQYF

j_call: TRBJ2-5
d_call: NA
v_call: TRBV2
clone_size: NA
cdr3_nt: TGTGCCAGCAGTGAACAGGATTGGACCCAGTACTTC
cdr3_aa: CASSEQDWTQYF

j_call: TRBJ2-5
d_call: NA
v_call: TRBV28
clone_size: NA
cdr3_nt: TGTGCCAGCAGTTTCCCCCGGCCCCGAGAGACCCAGTACTTC
cdr3_aa: CASSFPRPRETQYF

j_call: TRBJ2-3
d_call: TRBD2
v_call: TRBV5-1
clone_size: NA
cdr3_nt: TGCGCCAGCAGCATGGGGTCCAGCGGGGGGGCTGTCAGCACAGATACGCAGTATTTT
cdr3_aa: CASSMGSSGGAVSTDTQYF

j_call: TRBJ1-2
d_call: NA
v_call: TRBV6-5
clone_size: NA
cdr3_nt: TGTGCCAGCAGTTACTCCGATGCCTCGGGTGGCTACACCTTC
cdr3_aa: CASSYSDASGGYTF

j_call: TRBJ2-7
d_call: TRBD1
v_call: TRBV28
clone_size: NA
cdr3_nt: TGTGCCAGCAGGAGACAGGGTATCACCTACGAGCAGTACTTC
cdr3_aa: CASRRQGITYEQYF

j_call: TRBJ1-1
d_call: NA
v_call: TRBV27
clone_size: NA
cdr3_nt: TGTGCCAGCAGTTTATGGTTTCGGGGCAGGGAGGGTTTGAACACTGAAGCTTTCTTT
cdr3_aa: CASSLWFRGREGLNTEAFF

j_call: TRBJ2-7
d_call: TRBD1
v_call: TRBV4-1
clone_size: NA
cdr3_nt: TGCGCCAGCAGCACCGGGACAGGGAGCTACGAGCAGTACTTC
cdr3_aa: CASSTGTGSYEQYF

j_call: TRBJ2-2
d_call: NA
v_call: TRBV2
clone_size: NA
cdr3_nt: TGTGCCAGCAGTTTGTCGAGAAGTGCCGGGGAGCTGTTTTTT
cdr3_aa: CASSLSRSAGELFF

j_call: TRBJ1-2
d_call: TRBD1
v_call: TRBV19
clone_size: NA
cdr3_nt: TGTGCCAGTAGTATTCTTCCGGGACAGAAGAAGAATGGCTACACCTTC
cdr3_aa: CASSILPGQKKNGYTF

j_call: TRBJ1-5
d_call: TRBD1
v_call: TRBV27
clone_size: NA
cdr3_nt: TGTGCCAACCCCCCGACAGTCAGGGGGCATCAGCCCCAGCATTTT
cdr3_aa: CANPPTVRGHQPQHF

j_call: TRBJ1-4
d_call: NA
v_call: TRBV2
clone_size: NA
cdr3_nt: TGTGCCAGCAGTGAAAGCGGGATAAAACTGTTTTTT
cdr3_aa: CASSESGIKLFF

j_call: TRBJ1-1
d_call: NA
v_call: TRBV29-1
clone_size: NA
cdr3_nt: TGCAGCGTCAGGGTTGAGAACACTGAAGCTTTCTTT
cdr3_aa: CSVRVENTEAFF

j_call: TRBJ2-5
d_call: NA
v_call: TRBV7-2
clone_size: NA
cdr3_nt: TGTGCCAGCAGCCGAACGGAGACCCAGTACTTC
cdr3_aa: CASSRTETQYF

j_call: TRBJ1-4
d_call: TRBD1
v_call: TRBV6-5
clone_size: NA
cdr3_nt: TGTGCCAGCAGTTACTCAGGACAGGGGGGTGAAAAACTGTTTTTT
cdr3_aa: CASSYSGQGGEKLFF

j_call: TRBJ2-2
d_call: TRBD1
v_call: TRBV4-2
clone_size: once
cdr3_nt: TGTGCCAGCAGCCAAGACCCGACAGGGGTGAGCGGGGAGCTGTTTTTT
cdr3_aa: CASSQDPTGVSGELFF

j_call: TRBJ2-5
d_call: TRBD2
v_call: TRBV4-3
clone_size: NA
cdr3_nt: TGCGCCAGCAGCCAAGATAGCCCTAGCGGGTTGGAGACCCAGTACTTC
cdr3_aa: CASSQDSPSGLETQYF

j_call: TRBJ1-5
d_call: NA
v_call: TRBV27
clone_size: NA
cdr3_nt: TGTGCCAGCAGAAACAGCATGCGCAATCAGCCCCAGCATTTT
cdr3_aa: CASRNSMRNQPQHF

j_call: TRBJ2-6
d_call: TRBD1
v_call: TRBV28
clone_size: NA
cdr3_nt: TGTGCCAGCATCCCTTCACCGGGACAGGGGAAAATCTCTGGGGCCAACGTCCTGACTTTC
cdr3_aa: CASIPSPGQGKISGANVLTF

j_call: TRBJ2-5
d_call: NA
v_call: TRBV27
clone_size: NA
cdr3_nt: TGTGCCTGCAGTTTTGGGGGGCAAAAGACCCAGTACTTC
cdr3_aa: CACSFGGQKTQYF

j_call: TRBJ1-4
d_call: NA
v_call: TRBV10-3
clone_size: NA
cdr3_nt: TGTGCCATCAGTGACAGGGAATCTAATGAAAAACTGTTTTTT
cdr3_aa: CAISDRESNEKLFF

j_call: TRBJ1-6
d_call: NA
v_call: TRBV7-2
clone_size: NA
cdr3_nt: TGTGCCAGCAGCTCCCTGGGATCACCCCTCCACTTT
cdr3_aa: CASSSLGSPLHF

j_call: TRBJ1-2
d_call: NA
v_call: TRBV19
clone_size: once
cdr3_nt: TGTGCCAGTAGTATAAGGGAGGGGTTAAATGGCTACACCTTC
cdr3_aa: CASSIREGLNGYTF

j_call: TRBJ2-7
d_call: NA
v_call: TRBV6-5
clone_size: NA
cdr3_nt: TGTGCCAGCATCAGACAGGGAGGGCACGAGCAGTACTTC
cdr3_aa: CASIRQGGHEQYF

j_call: TRBJ2-1
d_call: NA
v_call: TRBV5-6
clone_size: NA
cdr3_nt: TGTGCCAGCAGCTTGGACTCGGGAGAGGTATACAATGAGCAGTTCTTC
cdr3_aa: CASSLDSGEVYNEQFF

j_call: TRBJ2-3
d_call: NA
v_call: TRBV1
clone_size: once
cdr3_nt: TGCACCAGCAGCCAAAAAACTAGCGCCACAGATACGCAGTATTTT
cdr3_aa: CTSSQKTSATDTQYF

j_call: TRBJ2-1
d_call: TRBD2
v_call: TRBV7-2
clone_size: NA
cdr3_nt: TGTGCCAGCAGCTTAGGGGGCGGGGGCTCCTACAATGAGCAGTTCTTC
cdr3_aa: CASSLGGGGSYNEQFF

j_call: TRBJ2-3
d_call: NA
v_call: TRBV2
clone_size: NA
cdr3_nt: TGTGCCAGCAGTGTGGAGGACTATCTTACTTCAGATACGCAGTATTTT
cdr3_aa: CASSVEDYLTSDTQYF

j_call: TRBJ2-3
d_call: TRBD2
v_call: TRBV29-1
clone_size: NA
cdr3_nt: TGCAGCGAACTAGCGGGAGGAGAAGATACGCAGTATTTT
cdr3_aa: CSELAGGEDTQYF

j_call: TRBJ2-3
d_call: NA
v_call: TRBV6-5
clone_size: NA
cdr3_nt: TGTGCCAGCAGTACCACAGATACGCAGTATTTT
cdr3_aa: CASSTTDTQYF

j_call: TRBJ1-6
d_call: NA
v_call: TRBV27
clone_size: NA
cdr3_nt: TGTGCCAGCAGATCCCGATTCAGTTCCGTATCCCTCCACTTT
cdr3_aa: CASRSRFSSVSLHF

j_call: TRBJ1-5
d_call: NA
v_call: TRBV4-2
clone_size: NA
cdr3_nt: TGTGCCAGCAGCCAAGTGGATGGGCAGCCCCAGCATTTT
cdr3_aa: CASSQVDGQPQHF

j_call: TRBJ1-5
d_call: TRBD1
v_call: TRBV5-1
clone_size: once
cdr3_nt: TGCGCCAGCAGCTTGGAAGGGGGCCATCAGCCCCAGCATTTT
cdr3_aa: CASSLEGGHQPQHF

j_call: TRBJ2-5
d_call: TRBD2
v_call: TRBV6-5
clone_size: NA
cdr3_nt: TGTGCCAGCAGTTACGGGGCGGGGGGCGAGACCCAGTACTTC
cdr3_aa: CASSYGAGGETQYF

j_call: TRBJ2-3
d_call: NA
v_call: TRBV10-3
clone_size: NA
cdr3_nt: TGTGCCATCAGTGAGTCGTTGGTCACAGATACGCAGTATTTT
cdr3_aa: CAISESLVTDTQYF

j_call: TRBJ2-3
d_call: TRBD1
v_call: TRBV28
clone_size: NA
cdr3_nt: TGTGCCAGCAGCTGGACAGGGGGGCAAAATACGCAGTATTTT
cdr3_aa: CASSWTGGQNTQYF

j_call: TRBJ1-2
d_call: TRBD1
v_call: TRBV5-4
clone_size: NA
cdr3_nt: TGTGCCAGCAGCTTCGTAGGGGGCGGAAGCTACACCTTC
cdr3_aa: CASSFVGGGSYTF